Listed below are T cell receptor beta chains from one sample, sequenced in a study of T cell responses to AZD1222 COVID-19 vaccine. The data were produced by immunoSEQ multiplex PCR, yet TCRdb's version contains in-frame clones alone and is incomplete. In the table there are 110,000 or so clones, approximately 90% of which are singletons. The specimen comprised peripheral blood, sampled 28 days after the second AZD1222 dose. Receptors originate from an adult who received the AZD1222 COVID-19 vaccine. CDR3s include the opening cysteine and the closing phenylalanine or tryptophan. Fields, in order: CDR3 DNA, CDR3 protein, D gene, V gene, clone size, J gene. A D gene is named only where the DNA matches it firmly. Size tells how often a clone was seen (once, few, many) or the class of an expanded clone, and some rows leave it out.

CDR3 DNA: TGTGCCAGCTCCCGGAACCAACAGACGAGAGAGACCCAGTACTTC; CDR3 protein: CASSRNQQTRETQYF; D gene: -; V gene: TRBV18; clone size: -; J gene: TRBJ2-5
CDR3 DNA: TGTGCCAGCAGTTACTCGAGGGACAACTTCGGCCTCGAGCAGTACTTC; CDR3 protein: CASSYSRDNFGLEQYF; D gene: -; V gene: TRBV6-5; clone size: -; J gene: TRBJ2-7
CDR3 DNA: TGTGCCAGCAGCAGGGGTTACTCTGGAAACACCATATATTTT; CDR3 protein: CASSRGYSGNTIYF; D gene: -; V gene: TRBV27; clone size: -; J gene: TRBJ1-3
CDR3 DNA: TGTGCCAGCAGCTTGGCTAGCCTGGGGGAGACCCAGTACTTC; CDR3 protein: CASSLASLGETQYF; D gene: -; V gene: TRBV5-4; clone size: once; J gene: TRBJ2-5
CDR3 DNA: TGTGCCAGCAGAGCGTGGGGGAATAGCGGAAGGCAGAACACCGGGGAGCTGTTTTTT; CDR3 protein: CASRAWGNSGRQNTGELFF; D gene: -; V gene: TRBV5-4; clone size: -; J gene: TRBJ2-2
CDR3 DNA: TGTGCCAGCAGCCCGAGAGACGGGACAGGGGATCAGCCCCAGCATTTT; CDR3 protein: CASSPRDGTGDQPQHF; D gene: TRBD1; V gene: TRBV4-2; clone size: -; J gene: TRBJ1-5
CDR3 DNA: TGTGCCAGTAGTATAACCCCGGGACCCAACGACGAGCAGTACTTC; CDR3 protein: CASSITPGPNDEQYF; D gene: -; V gene: TRBV19; clone size: -; J gene: TRBJ2-7
CDR3 DNA: TGTGCCAGCAGTCGCCTAGAGACCCAGTACTTC; CDR3 protein: CASSRLETQYF; D gene: -; V gene: TRBV28; clone size: -; J gene: TRBJ2-5
CDR3 DNA: TGTGCCAGCAGCGTAGATGGGTGGGCGTTCGGGACCCAGTACTTC; CDR3 protein: CASSVDGWAFGTQYF; D gene: -; V gene: TRBV9; clone size: -; J gene: TRBJ2-5
CDR3 DNA: TGTGCCAGTCCGACTAGCGGGAGTTCCGATGAGCAGTTCTTC; CDR3 protein: CASPTSGSSDEQFF; D gene: -; V gene: TRBV21-1; clone size: -; J gene: TRBJ2-1
CDR3 DNA: TGTGCCAGCAGCGTAGACAAAAACTATGGCTACACCTTC; CDR3 protein: CASSVDKNYGYTF; D gene: -; V gene: TRBV9; clone size: -; J gene: TRBJ1-2
CDR3 DNA: TGTGCCAGCAGTTACGTCGGGCTAGCGGGCTTCCAAGAGACCCAGTACTTC; CDR3 protein: CASSYVGLAGFQETQYF; D gene: TRBD2; V gene: TRBV6-2/TRBV6-3; clone size: -; J gene: TRBJ2-5
CDR3 DNA: TGTGCCATCAGTAACACCGGGACAGGGTTCACCGGGGAGCTGTTTTTT; CDR3 protein: CAISNTGTGFTGELFF; D gene: TRBD1; V gene: TRBV10-3; clone size: -; J gene: TRBJ2-2
CDR3 DNA: TGTGCCAGCAGCCCGACATCCAATGAGCAGTTCTTC; CDR3 protein: CASSPTSNEQFF; D gene: -; V gene: TRBV13; clone size: -; J gene: TRBJ2-1
CDR3 DNA: TGTGCCAGCCGATTAGGGCAAGGGTACGGCTACACCTTC; CDR3 protein: CASRLGQGYGYTF; D gene: -; V gene: TRBV2; clone size: -; J gene: TRBJ1-2
CDR3 DNA: TGTGCCAGCAGCCTCTCCGACAGGGGAGGCACTGAAGCTTTCTTT; CDR3 protein: CASSLSDRGGTEAFF; D gene: TRBD1; V gene: TRBV11-2; clone size: -; J gene: TRBJ1-1
CDR3 DNA: TGTGCCAGCAGCTTAGCGCCTTCCCTGGGGTCCAATCAGCCCCAGCATTTT; CDR3 protein: CASSLAPSLGSNQPQHF; D gene: -; V gene: TRBV7-8; clone size: -; J gene: TRBJ1-5
CDR3 DNA: TGTGCCAGCAGCCTTAGGACAGGGGGCTACAATGAGCAGTTCTTC; CDR3 protein: CASSLRTGGYNEQFF; D gene: TRBD1; V gene: TRBV14; clone size: -; J gene: TRBJ2-1
CDR3 DNA: TGTGCCAGCAGCCCTAGGACTAGCGGTCCCTACAATGAGCAGTTCTTC; CDR3 protein: CASSPRTSGPYNEQFF; D gene: TRBD2; V gene: TRBV3-1/TRBV3-2; clone size: -; J gene: TRBJ2-1
CDR3 DNA: TGTGCCAGCAGTCTACCGGGACAGGGACACACTGAAGCTTTCTTT; CDR3 protein: CASSLPGQGHTEAFF; D gene: TRBD1; V gene: TRBV6-5; clone size: -; J gene: TRBJ1-1
CDR3 DNA: TGTGCCACCAGTGACCCGGCAGGCTTTTCACAGGGGAACTATGGCTACACCTTC; CDR3 protein: CATSDPAGFSQGNYGYTF; D gene: TRBD1; V gene: TRBV24-1; clone size: -; J gene: TRBJ1-2
CDR3 DNA: TGTGCCAGCAGCCCTTATGGCGAGCAGTACTTC; CDR3 protein: CASSPYGEQYF; D gene: -; V gene: TRBV7-9; clone size: -; J gene: TRBJ2-7